The 26 T cell receptor beta chains presented below share a single source sample, sequenced in a study of blood T cell repertoires in COVID-19. TCRdb's table, derived via immunoSEQ multiplex PCR, lists solely in-frame clones and lacks some. This table holds some 55,000 clones, about three quarters found once. The sequenced sample consisted of peripheral blood. These receptors were obtained from a man aged 70-80 years with active or convalescent COVID-19.

This rearrangement joins TRBV7-2 to TRBJ1-4; the match to TRBD1 covers 7 bases. Germline CDR1 SGHTA, CDR2 FQGNSA. There are 16 residues in the CDR3. Trimming at V came to 2 bases and at J to 2 bases, leaving 5 bases not matched to a gene. CDR3 amino acids: CASSLRGGPTNEKLFF. DNA for the CDR3: TGTGCCAGCAGCTTAAGAGGGGGCCCCACTAATGAAAAACTGTTTTTT.

This clone was detected a few times. The chain recombines TRBV19 with TRBJ1-6, with D possibly being TRBD1 (6 bases). The CDR3 extends over 15 amino acids. Trimming removed 3 bases at V and 12 bases at J, with 18 bases between. Germline V gives CDR1 LNHDA, CDR2 SQIVND (reference sequence). This CDR3 is CASSIPDRSLKPLHF. Written as DNA, the CDR3 is TGTGCCAGTAGTATTCCGGACAGAAGCTTGAAACCCCTCCACTTT.

The chain couples TRBV9 to TRBJ2-1, with a tentative D call TRBD2 (7 bases). The CDR3 loop spans 13 amino acids. Looked up from germline, CDR1 is SGDLS and CDR2 is YYNGEE. V dropped 3 bases and J dropped 8 bases, with 12 bases sitting between them. The DNA of the CDR3 is TGTGCCAGCAGCGGAACGGGGGGCCATGAGCAGTTCTTC. It yields the protein CASSGTGGHEQFF.

The rearrangement joins TRBV12-3 or TRBV12-4 to TRBJ1-1, with 8 bases identical to TRBD1. J was trimmed by 6 bases and V by 6 bases; bases with no gene match: 6. The CDR3 spans 13 residues. The CDR3: CASSPGGRAEAFF. DNA for the CDR3: TGTGCCAGCAGCCCAGGGGGCAGAGCTGAAGCTTTCTTT.

This rearrangement joins TRBV19 to TRBJ2-7; 12 positions match TRBD2. The CDR3 has 15 amino acids. J gave up 4 bases and V 5 bases, and 6 bases lay outside the gene matches. Germline V gene data show CDR1 as LNHDA and CDR2 as SQIVND (reference sequence). The CDR3 sequence is CASSARTSGEYEQYF. The CDR3 coding sequence is TGTGCCAGTAGTGCGCGGACTAGCGGGGAGTACGAGCAGTACTTC.

The V call is TRBV27, the J call TRBJ2-2; the match to TRBD2 covers 11 bases. The CDR3 spans 16 residues. J was trimmed by 6 bases and V by 5 bases; bases with no gene match: 8. Germline V lookup: CDR1 MNHEY, CDR2 SMNVEV (reference sequence). CDR3 sequence (DNA): TGTGCCAGCAGTCCCCCCGCTAGCGGGAGGCCCGGGGAGCTGTTTTTT. Protein: CASSPPASGRPGELFF.

This chain uses TRBV3-1 (or the pseudogene TRBV3-2) with TRBJ1-2; perhaps TRBD1 as D (6 bases). Germline V gene data show CDR1 as LGHDT and CDR2 as YNNKEL (reference sequence). The CDR3 length is 14 residues. V was clipped by 7 bases and J by 4 bases, with 16 bases between them. CDR3 DNA: TGTGCCAGCAAGTGGGGGCGCGGAGGCTATGGCTACACCTTC. Encoded protein: CASKWGRGGYGYTF.

This sequence joins TRBV7-9 and TRBJ2-1; D might be TRBD1 (5 bases). Trimming removed 5 bases at V and 7 bases at J, with 12 bases between. The CDR3 is made up of 13 amino acids. Germline V lookup: CDR1 SEHNR, CDR2 FQNEAQ (reference sequence). In DNA form, the CDR3 reads TGTGCCAGCAGCCAAGGGGTGCAGAATGAGCAGTTCTTC. Its translation is CASSQGVQNEQFF.

V and J are TRBV30 and TRBJ1-1; D is unclear. V lost 0 bases and J lost 7, with 9 bases in between. The CDR3 runs to 12 residues. Germline CDR1 GTSNPN, CDR2 SVGIG (reference sequence). CDR3 coding DNA: TGTGCCTGGAGTGTACGCCGGGTTGAAGCTTTCTTT. Translated: CAWSVRRVEAFF.

The V gene is TRBV16, the J gene TRBJ2-7; D unclear. Germline values: CDR1 KGHSY, CDR2 FQNENV. The V end was cut by 1 base, the J end by 5 bases, with 9 bases between. This CDR3 is 13 amino acids long. The CDR3 spells CASSQFKSDEQYF. DNA of the CDR3: TGTGCCAGCAGCCAATTTAAGTCAGACGAGCAGTACTTC.

The chain recombines TRBV9 with TRBJ2-5; 10 nucleotides align to TRBD2. This CDR3 spans 16 amino acids. Trimming cost V 4 bases and J 5 bases; bases outside gene matches: 11. Germline CDR1 reads SGDLS; CDR2 reads YYNGEE. The CDR3: CASSTLTSGARETQYF. The CDR3, as DNA: TGTGCCAGCAGCACTCTAACTAGCGGGGCGAGGGAGACCCAGTACTTC.

The chain joins TRBV6-5 to TRBJ2-7; 9 bases are shared with TRBD1. Germline loops: CDR1 MNHEY, CDR2 SVGAGI. The CDR3 has 16 amino acids. Trimming cost V 2 bases and J 0 bases; bases outside gene matches: 5. CDR3 sequence reads: CASSYRGQGISYEQYF. For the CDR3, the DNA is TGTGCCAGCAGTTACAGGGGACAGGGAATCTCCTACGAGCAGTACTTC.

The rearrangement joins TRBV15 to TRBJ1-5; 12 bases line up with TRBD1. Germline values: CDR1 LNHNV, CDR2 YYDKDF (reference sequence). The trim removed 3 bases at V and 6 bases at J, leaving 3 bases unmatched. The CDR3 spans 15 residues. CDR3 protein: CATSRGQGAFQPQHF. Written as DNA, the CDR3 is TGTGCCACCAGCAGGGGACAGGGGGCTTTTCAGCCCCAGCATTTT.

This chain connects TRBV5-1 to TRBJ1-1; 8 nucleotides agree with TRBD1. CDR1 and CDR2 (germline): SGHRS, YFSETQ. With 4 bases clipped from V and 0 bases from J, the junction kept 8 bases outside the gene matches. The CDR3 sequence is 16 residues long. CDR3 nucleotide sequence: TGCGCCAGCAGCATCATCCCGGGACAGGTGAACACTGAAGCTTTCTTT. Its translation: CASSIIPGQVNTEAFF.

A few counts support this clone. The rearrangement joins TRBV5-5 to TRBJ2-2; D might be TRBD1 (5 bases). Trimming shortened V by 7 bases and J by 0 bases, and 10 bases separated the two germline ends. The germline V gene has CDR1 SGHKS and CDR2 YYEKEE (reference sequence). This CDR3 is built from 14 residues. The CDR3 spells CASGRTPNTGELFF. Written as DNA, the CDR3 is TGTGCCAGCGGTAGGACACCGAACACCGGGGAGCTGTTTTTT. Complete variable domain (other parts from reference TRBV5-5 and TRBJ2-2): DAGVTQSPTHLIKTRGQQVTLRCSPISGHKSVSWYQQVLGQGPQFIFQYYEKEERGRGNFPDRFSARQFPNYSSELNVNALLLGDSALYLCASGRTPNTGELFFGEGSRLTVL.

The CDR3 sequence: CASSSRTGNTEAFF. The CDR3, as DNA: TGTGCCAGCAGCTCCAGGACAGGGAACACTGAAGCTTTCTTT. J is TRBJ1-1 and V is TRBV9, with 7 bases that match TRBD1. Germline CDR1 and CDR2: SGDLS and YYNGEE. The CDR3 has 14 amino acids. With V trimmed by 4 bases and J by 1 base, 4 bases remained unmatched.

The chain recombines TRBV12-5 with TRBJ2-3; 11 nucleotides line up with TRBD2. Germline-derived CDR1 and CDR2 are LGHNT and FRNRAP. V dropped 10 bases and J dropped 1; count of bases not matched to a gene: 4. The CDR3 contains 14 residues. The CDR3 spells CATQLAGGTDTQYF. For the CDR3, the DNA is TGTGCTACCCAACTAGCGGGGGGCACAGATACGCAGTATTTT.

This chain connects TRBV7-6 to TRBJ2-1; 14 bases align to TRBD2. Trimming at V came to 0 bases and at J to 6 bases, leaving 4 bases not matched to a gene. In germline, CDR1 is SGHVS, CDR2 FNYEAQ. The CDR3 extends over 17 amino acids. CDR3 region: CASSLAIGTSGSNEQFF. The CDR3 DNA reads as TGTGCCAGCAGCTTAGCAATCGGGACTAGCGGGAGCAATGAGCAGTTCTTC. Based on the CDR3 plus reference TRBV7-6 and TRBJ2-1, the full variable domain is GAGVSQSPRYKVTKRGQDVALRCDPISGHVSLYWYRQALGQGPEFLTYFNYEAQQDKSGLPNDRFSAERPEGSISTLTIQRTEQRDSAMYRCASSLAIGTSGSNEQFFGPGTRLTVL.

The gene calls are TRBV27 and TRBJ1-2; TRBD1 matches 10 bases. The CDR3 runs to 17 residues. Germline CDR1 and CDR2: MNHEY and SMNVEV (reference sequence). Trimming cost V 5 bases and J 2 bases; bases outside gene matches: 11. CDR3 residues: CASSPPRDRGRNYGYTF. CDR3 coding DNA: TGTGCCAGCAGTCCCCCCCGGGACAGGGGCCGGAACTATGGCTACACCTTC.

This rearrangement joins TRBV18 to TRBJ2-3; no clear D. This CDR3 is built from 16 residues. Germline CDR1 is KGHSH and CDR2 is LQKENI. V dropped 2 bases and J dropped 0 bases, with 12 bases sitting between them. CDR3 coding DNA: TGTGCCAGCTCACCATTCTATCCATCTAGCACAGATACGCAGTATTTT. It translates to CASSPFYPSSTDTQYF.

This clone was counted a few times. The chain joins TRBV7-2 to TRBJ2-1; 11 positions match TRBD2. The germline gives CDR1 SGHTA, CDR2 FQGNSA. The CDR3 extends over 16 amino acids. Losses at the gene ends were 5 bases for V and 7 bases for J; bases not matched to a gene: 10. For the CDR3, the DNA is TGTGCCAGCAGCCCGGGGGTCCGGACTAGCGGGAATGAGCAGTTCTTC. It codes for CASSPGVRTSGNEQFF. The full variable domain, its missing parts supplied by reference TRBV7-2 and TRBJ2-1, is GAGVSQSPSNKVTEKGKDVELRCDPISGHTALYWYRQSLGQGLEFLIYFQGNSAPDKSGLPSDRFSAERTGGSVSTLTIQRTQQEDSAVYLCASSPGVRTSGNEQFFGPGTRLTVL.

This clone was recorded once. The chain couples TRBV20-1 to TRBJ2-7, with 7 positions matching TRBD2. The V gene's germline CDR1 is DFQATT and CDR2 SNEGSKA (reference sequence). The junction had 12 bases not matched to a gene; V was cut back by 3 bases and J by 7 bases. This CDR3 is built from 14 residues. DNA of the CDR3: TGCAGTGCTAGTCGCGGGACTACTCCCGGGGAGCAGTACTTC. Residues: CSASRGTTPGEQYF.

The CDR3 protein is CSQLREEIEQYF. The CDR3, as DNA: TGTTCCCAGCTGAGGGAGGAAATCGAGCAGTACTTC. The chain is built from TRBV6-8 and TRBJ2-7, with TRBD2 as a possible D gene (6 bases). The CDR3 contains 12 residues. Germline lookup yields CDR1 MNHGY and CDR2 SAAAGT.

This chain connects TRBV7-3 to TRBJ2-3, with a weak D call TRBD2 (7 bases). V was trimmed by 5 bases and J by 6 bases, leaving 18 bases between them. CDR1 and CDR2 from the germline V gene are SGHTA and FQGTGA. This CDR3 spans 15 amino acids. This CDR3 is CASSLLGRGADTQYF. The DNA of the CDR3 is TGTGCCAGCAGCCTCCTGGGACGGGGGGCCGATACGCAGTATTTT.

The chain recombines TRBV21-1 with TRBJ2-1; the table's D call, TRBD2, was not checked against the DNA. TRBV21-1 constitutes a pseudogene. The CDR3 extends over 18 amino acids. The CDR3 bases are TGTGCCAGCAAGGGGGACCGACTAGCGAGACAACACCACAATGAGCAGTTCTTC. Amino acids: CASKGDRLARQHHNEQFF.

This chain joins TRBV28 and TRBJ2-2; D may be TRBD2 (6 bases). Germline CDR1 is MDHEN and CDR2 is SYDVKM. CDR3 length: 16 residues. Trimming took 5 bases from V and 4 from J, leaving 17 bases between them. The CDR3 DNA is TGTGCCAGCAGTCCCCGGGGCCAGGGAGGCACCGGGGAGCTGTTTTTT. It encodes CASSPRGQGGTGELFF.